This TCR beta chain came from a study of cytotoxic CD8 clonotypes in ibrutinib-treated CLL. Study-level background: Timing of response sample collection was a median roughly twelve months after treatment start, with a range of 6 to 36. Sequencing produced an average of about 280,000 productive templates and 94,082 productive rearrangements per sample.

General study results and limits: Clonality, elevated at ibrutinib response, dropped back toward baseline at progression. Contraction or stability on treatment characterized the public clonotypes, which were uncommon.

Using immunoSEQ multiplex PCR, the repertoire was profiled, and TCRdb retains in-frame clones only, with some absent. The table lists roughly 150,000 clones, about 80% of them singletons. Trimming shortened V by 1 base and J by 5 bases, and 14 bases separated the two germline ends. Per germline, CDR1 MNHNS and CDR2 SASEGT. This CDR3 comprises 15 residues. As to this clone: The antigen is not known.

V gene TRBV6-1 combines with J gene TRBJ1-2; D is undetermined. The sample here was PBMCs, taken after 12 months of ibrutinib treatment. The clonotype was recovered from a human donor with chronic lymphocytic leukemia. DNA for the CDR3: TGTGCCAGCAGTGAAGAAGTGGGAAAGTCATATGGCTACACCTTC. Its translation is CASSEEVGKSYGYTF.